A selection of T cell receptor beta chains follows, all from one sample in a study of Ad26.COV2.S vaccination and SARS-CoV-2 variants. Some clones are missing from TCRdb's copy, which holds only in-frame ones; the method was immunoSEQ multiplex PCR. Seen here are a few hundred thousand clones, 80% to 95% observed once, and the top ten hold 12%. This material consisted of peripheral blood, taken in a trial of Ad26.COV2.S vaccine versus placebo. All receptors come from a person between 18 and 59 years old who received the Ad26.COV2.S COVID-19 vaccine or a placebo. CDR3s include the opening cysteine and the closing phenylalanine or tryptophan. The D gene is left open where the match is weak. Where a row states a size, it is once, few, many or the class of an expanded clone; other rows omit it.

TRBV14	-	TRBJ2-3	-	TGTGCCAGCAGCCATTCGGATACGCAGTATTTT	CASSHSDTQYF
TRBV18	-	TRBJ1-2	-	TGTGCCAGCTCACCACCCGACAGAGGGGACAACTATGGCTACACCTTC	CASSPPDRGDNYGYTF
TRBV5-6	-	TRBJ1-1	-	TGTGCCAGCAGCTTGGGAATCTCAGGGTGGAACACTGAAGCTTTCTTT	CASSLGISGWNTEAFF
TRBV6-5	-	TRBJ2-7	TRBD2	TGTGCCAGCAGTCAACCTAGCGGGGCCTCCTACGAGCAGTACTTC	CASSQPSGASYEQYF
TRBV30	-	TRBJ2-7	-	TGTGCCTGTGGCGAGAACCGGGACTCCGCCTACGAGCAGTACTTC	CACGENRDSAYEQYF
TRBV14	-	TRBJ2-1	TRBD2	TGTGCCAGCAGCCAAGCTAAGCGGGAGCGGGGATACAATGAGCAGTTCTTC	CASSQAKRERGYNEQFF
TRBV19	-	TRBJ2-7	TRBD2	TGTGCCAGTAGTTCCGGACTAGCGGGAGCCTACGAGCAGTACTTC	CASSSGLAGAYEQYF
TRBV28	-	TRBJ2-2	-	TGTGCCAGCCGCGACGGGGTAACCGGGGAGCTGTTTTTT	CASRDGVTGELFF
TRBV28	-	TRBJ1-4	TRBD1	TGTGCCAGCACCCAGGGGGCAGCAACTAATGAAAAACTGTTTTTT	CASTQGAATNEKLFF
TRBV6-4	few	TRBJ2-3	-	TGTGCCAGCAGTGACTCGATAGGGGGCACAGATACGCAGTATTTT	CASSDSIGGTDTQYF
TRBV24-1	-	TRBJ2-1	-	TGTGCCACCAGTGATTTGCTGGACAACAATGAGCAGTTCTTC	CATSDLLDNNEQFF
TRBV10-2	few	TRBJ2-1	-	TGCGCCAGCATCCCGAGGAGGGGGTCAAATGAGCAGTTCTTC	CASIPRRGSNEQFF
TRBV7-9	-	TRBJ2-1	-	TGTGCCAGCAGCCCGACGAGGGGCGATGAGCAGTTCTTC	CASSPTRGDEQFF
TRBV7-8	-	TRBJ2-1	TRBD2	TGTGCCAGCAGCTTGGGACTAGCGGATTCCTACAATGAGCAGTTCTTC	CASSLGLADSYNEQFF
TRBV5-1	-	TRBJ2-1	TRBD2	TGCGCCAGCAGCTTAGCGGGAGAGACCTACAATGAGCAGTTCTTC	CASSLAGETYNEQFF
TRBV11-2	-	TRBJ1-2	-	TGTGCCAGCAGCCAAACAGGCTATGGCTACACCTTC	CASSQTGYGYTF
TRBV9	-	TRBJ2-1	-	TGTGCCAGCAGCCCAGGTGGGGGTAATGAGCAGTTCTTC	CASSPGGGNEQFF
TRBV4-1	-	TRBJ1-3	-	TGCGCCAGCAGCTACGGCGGGGGGGGAAACACCATATATTTT	CASSYGGGGNTIYF
TRBV3-1/TRBV3-2	-	TRBJ2-7	-	TGTGCCAGCAGCCTAAGACCGAGCACCTACGAGCAGTACTTC	CASSLRPSTYEQYF
TRBV7-9	-	TRBJ2-1	TRBD2	TGTGCCAGCAGCTTAAGCGGGACGGTCAATGAGCAGTTCTTC	CASSLSGTVNEQFF
TRBV11-2	-	TRBJ2-7	-	TGTGCCAGCAGCTGGACGGACTACGAGCAGTACTTC	CASSWTDYEQYF
TRBV27	-	TRBJ2-2	TRBD2	TGTGCCAGCAGCCCCGGACTAGCGGGAGGGCCGACCGGGGAGCTGTTTTTT	CASSPGLAGGPTGELFF
TRBV19	-	TRBJ2-5	TRBD1	TGTGCCAGTAGTACAGGACAGGGAACGGTTTCAGAGACCCAGTACTTC	CASSTGQGTVSETQYF
TRBV20-1	-	TRBJ1-2	-	TGCAGTGCCAACTGGGACTATGGCTACACCTTC	CSANWDYGYTF
TRBV19	-	TRBJ2-4	TRBD1	TGTGCCAGTAGACCCGGACAGGGGTCAGCCAAAAACATTCAGTACTTC	CASRPGQGSAKNIQYF
TRBV19	-	TRBJ2-1	-	TGTGCCAGTAGTATTCTTACGAATGAGCAGTTCTTC	CASSILTNEQFF
TRBV4-3	-	TRBJ2-3	-	TGCGCCAGCAGCCAAGAACGGACAGATACGCAGTATTTT	CASSQERTDTQYF
TRBV20-1	-	TRBJ1-1	-	TGCAGTGCTAGTAAAGGGGGTAACACTGAAGCTTTCTTT	CSASKGGNTEAFF
TRBV19	-	TRBJ2-7	-	TGTGCCAGTTCCGGGGCGGGGTCCTACGAGCAGTACTTC	CASSGAGSYEQYF
TRBV5-1	-	TRBJ1-4	-	TGCGCCAGCAGCTTGGGCGGTTCTCTGGGTGAAAAACTGTTTTTT	CASSLGGSLGEKLFF
TRBV7-2	-	TRBJ2-1	-	TGTGCCAGCAGCGAAGCCAATGAGCAGTTCTTC	CASSEANEQFF
TRBV12-5	-	TRBJ2-7	-	TGTGCTAGTGGTTTGACTAGCTACGAGCAGTACTTC	CASGLTSYEQYF
TRBV4-1	-	TRBJ2-1	TRBD2	TGCGCCAGCAGCCACCCCGCTAGCGGGAGGGCGGAAAATGAGCAGTTCTTC	CASSHPASGRAENEQFF
TRBV19	-	TRBJ2-5	-	TGTGCCAGTAGTATTGCGACCCAAGAGACCCAGTACTTC	CASSIATQETQYF
TRBV19	-	TRBJ2-1	TRBD2	TGTGCCAGTAGTTGGGGGCTAGCGGGTGGAAATGAGCAGTTCTTC	CASSWGLAGGNEQFF
TRBV18	-	TRBJ1-1	-	TGTGCCAGCTCACCACCGGGGGGTCACACTGAAGCTTTCTTT	CASSPPGGHTEAFF
TRBV18	-	TRBJ2-1	TRBD2	TGTGCCAGCTCACCAAGCCAGGGAGGGAATGAGCAGTTCTTC	CASSPSQGGNEQFF
TRBV4-3	-	TRBJ2-2	-	TGCGCCAGCAGCCAAGAATTTGCGCCCGGGGAGCTGTTTTTT	CASSQEFAPGELFF
TRBV5-6	-	TRBJ2-7	-	TGTGCCAGCAGCTTGGTTCTCACGGCTTTTTACGAGCAGTACTTC	CASSLVLTAFYEQYF
TRBV3-1/TRBV3-2	-	TRBJ2-3	TRBD2	TGTGCCAGCAGCCCTCTAGCGGGAGTACCAGATACGCAGTATTTT	CASSPLAGVPDTQYF